The sequence of this TCR beta chain was determined in a study of Ad26.COV2.S vaccination and SARS-CoV-2 variants. Treatment denoted: approximately 18 received Ad26.COV2.S at low or high dose, single or two shots; about 5 received placebo; per-sample allocation not given. Day 63 after the first injection of vaccine or placebo was the sampling time. This clone was counted a few times. After removal of 4 bases from V and 2 bases from J, the junction contained 4 bases not matched to a gene. The CDR3 length is 14 residues. CDR1 is SGHDT and CDR2 is YYEEEE in the germline V gene. Libraries were prepared by immunoSEQ multiplex PCR; TCRdb keeps only in-frame clonotypes and omits some of them. The sample consists of approximately 500,000 clones, around 88% of them appearing once.

The source was peripheral blood, collected in a trial of Ad26.COV2.S vaccine versus placebo. The sequence derives from a person aged 18-60 years who received the Ad26.COV2.S COVID-19 vaccine or a placebo. The rearrangement links TRBV5-6 to TRBJ2-3; the match to TRBD2 covers 7 bases. The CDR3 sequence: CASSPGTITDTQYF. CDR3 nucleotide sequence: TGTGCCAGCAGCCCCGGGACTATCACAGATACGCAGTATTTT. The full variable domain, its missing parts supplied by reference TRBV5-6 and TRBJ2-3, is DAGVTQSPTHLIKTRGQQVTLRCSPKSGHDTVSWYQQALGQGPQFIFQYYEEEERQRGNFPDRFSGHQFPNYSSELNVNALLLGDSALYLCASSPGTITDTQYFGPGTRLTVL.